A single sample is the source of the 23 T cell receptor beta chains below, sequenced in a study of spatial heterogeneity in lung cancer. MiXCR, applied by TCRdb to the 5' RACE reads, yields one record per CDR3 protein. The top ten clones hold more than 7% of a sample with tens of thousands of distinct CDR3 sequences, about 14% of them seen once. Time point defined: sample taken at primary tumor resection. Whole RNA from tumor, nontumor lung or frozen PBMC was sequenced unsorted. The starting material was PBMCs, obtained at surgery. The receptor set was obtained from a male donor with early-stage non-small cell lung cancer.

A remark on this clonotype: With a much larger clone just one base away, this may be a read error. V is TRBV28 and J is TRBJ1-1; tentatively, D is TRBD1 (5 bases). The CDR3 sequence is 14 residues long. Germline values: CDR1 MDHEN, CDR2 SYDVKM. CDR3 in DNA: TGTGTCAGCAGTTTGACAGCACCCGTCCCCGAAGCTTTCTTT. This sequence encodes CVSSLTAPVPEAFF.

This chain connects TRBV12-3 or TRBV12-4 to TRBJ2-7; 12 nucleotides agree with TRBD2. Losses at the gene ends were 9 bases for V and 3 bases for J; bases not matched to a gene: 12. This CDR3 is built from 16 residues. This chain's CDR3 is CASGTLAGGPSYEQYF. Written as DNA, the CDR3 is TGTGCCAGTGGCACCCTAGCGGGAGGGCCAAGCTACGAGCAGTACTTC.

This clonotype was observed at least ten times. The chain recombines TRBV7-2 with TRBJ1-1; no firm D call. CDR3 length equals 12 residues. The germline gives CDR1 SGHTA, CDR2 FQGNSA. Trimming left V 5 bases short and J 0 bases short, with 4 bases between. The DNA of the CDR3 is TGTGCCAGCAGCCTAATGAACACTGAAGCTTTCTTT. It translates to CASSLMNTEAFF.

Turning to this clonotype: One junction end disagrees with the germline gene, perhaps due to a read error. The rearrangement joins TRBV18 to TRBJ1-3; D may be TRBD1 (6 bases). Germline lookup yields CDR1 KGHSH and CDR2 LQKENI. The CDR3 length is 13 residues. CDR3 sequence: CGSQDSSGNTIYF. DNA for the CDR3: TGTGGCAGCCAGGACAGCTCTGGAAACACCATATATTTT.

In this sample, this clonotype turned up many times. The rearrangement links TRBV7-8 to TRBJ2-7; 12 positions match TRBD1. CDR1 SGHVS and CDR2 FQNEAQ come from the germline V gene. Trimming at V came to 5 bases and at J to 6 bases, leaving 5 bases not matched to a gene. The CDR3 spans 14 residues. The CDR3 DNA reads as TGTGCCAGCAGCATGGGACAGGGGGCTGGCGAGCAGTACTTC. It codes for CASSMGQGAGEQYF.

This chain joins TRBV5-1 and TRBJ1-2, with 8 bases aligning to TRBD1. V gave up 2 bases and J gave up 6 bases; unmatched junction bases: 9. CDR3 length equals 15 residues. Germline CDR1 SGHRS, CDR2 YFSETQ. The CDR3 loop reads CASSFTVRGLDGYTF. CDR3 DNA sequence: TGCGCCAGCAGCTTCACGGTCAGGGGGCTGGATGGCTACACCTTC.

This clonotype was seen at least ten times. The rearrangement uses TRBV27 and TRBJ2-3, with a possible D match to TRBD1 (7 bases). V was shortened by 0 bases and J by 1 base, with 8 bases between the two germline ends. This CDR3 region has 15 residues. Germline-derived CDR1 and CDR2 are MNHEY and SMNVEV (reference sequence). CDR3 sequence reads: CASSLSRGGTDTQYF. CDR3 nucleotides: TGTGCCAGCAGTTTATCCAGGGGGGGCACAGATACGCAGTATTTT.

The V and J genes are TRBV4-3 and TRBJ2-1; the match to TRBD2 covers 9 bases. The CDR3 loop spans 16 amino acids. Per the germline V gene, CDR1 is LGHNA and CDR2 is YSLEER. V shed 4 bases, J shed 3 bases, and the junction held 7 bases outside the gene matches. The CDR3 region is CASSREASGDYNEQFF. The CDR3 nucleotides are TGCGCCAGCAGCCGCGAAGCTAGCGGGGACTACAATGAGCAGTTCTTC.

This clonotype occurred a few times. The chain recombines TRBV7-9 with TRBJ2-5, with TRBD2 matching 12 bases. This CDR3 is built from 13 residues. Germline CDR1 SEHNR, CDR2 FQNEAQ (reference sequence). Trimming cost V 8 bases and J 4 bases; bases outside gene matches: 2. The CDR3: CASLLAGGETQYF. CDR3 bases: TGTGCCAGCCTACTAGCGGGAGGAGAGACCCAGTACTTC.

This clonotype was recorded at least ten times. The rearrangement links TRBV7-9 to TRBJ1-1, with D hard to call. V shed 5 bases and J shed 1 base, with 5 bases lying between them. Germline V gives CDR1 SEHNR, CDR2 FQNEAQ (reference sequence). The CDR3 has 12 amino acids. CDR3 protein: CASSGQNTEAFF. Here the CDR3 DNA reads TGTGCCAGCAGCGGGCAGAACACTGAAGCTTTCTTT.

This clonotype was observed at least ten times. The V and J genes are TRBV9 and TRBJ1-1; 7 positions match TRBD1. CDR1 SGDLS and CDR2 YYNGEE come from the germline V gene. The junction had 7 bases not matched to a gene; V was cut back by 4 bases and J by 1 base. The CDR3 has 15 amino acids. The CDR3 loop is CASSLQGQGNTEAFF. In DNA form, the CDR3 reads TGTGCCAGCAGCTTACAGGGGCAGGGGAACACTGAAGCTTTCTTT.

This clonotype appeared many times. The genes are TRBV6-2 or TRBV6-3 and TRBJ1-5; D not certain. Germline assignment: CDR1 MNHEY and CDR2 SVGEGT. The length of the CDR3 is 14 residues. The V end was cut by 0 bases, the J end by 7 bases, with 10 bases between. The CDR3 bases are TGTGCCAGCAGTTACTCGGAGGGTACCCAGCCCCAGCATTTT. It yields the protein CASSYSEGTQPQHF.

This clonotype was seen a handful of times. This chain uses TRBV12-3 or TRBV12-4 with TRBJ2-1; 11 nucleotides line up with TRBD2. This CDR3 has 15 residues. Trimming removed 6 bases from V and 4 bases from J; junction bases left unmatched: 5. CDR3 residues: CASRPGLAGYNEQFF. As DNA, the CDR3 is TGTGCCAGCAGACCCGGACTAGCGGGTTACAATGAGCAGTTCTTC.

This sequence joins TRBV5-1 and TRBJ2-5; either TRBD1 or TRBD2 may fit D (5 bases each). V lost 4 bases, J lost 2 bases, and 12 bases lay in between. In germline, CDR1 is SGHRS, CDR2 YFSETQ. This CDR3 region has 14 residues. CDR3 sequence reads: CASSVSGPQETQYF. The CDR3 DNA is TGCGCCAGCAGCGTCTCGGGACCTCAAGAGACCCAGTACTTC.

The CDR3 protein is CASRRGDRVPGELFF. As DNA, the CDR3 is TGCGCCAGCAGACGGGGGGACAGGGTTCCCGGGGAGCTGTTTTTT. The V call is TRBV23-1, the J call TRBJ2-2; the match to TRBD1 covers 9 bases. Being an ORF, TRBV23-1 has a function that is uncertain. This CDR3 region has 15 residues. With 6 bases clipped from V and 6 bases from J, the junction kept 8 bases outside the gene matches.

The gene calls are TRBV9 and TRBJ2-5; weak D call: TRBD2 (6 bases). CDR1 SGDLS and CDR2 YYNGEE come from the germline V gene. The V end was cut by 8 bases, the J end by 1 base, with 15 bases between. The CDR3 totals 14 residues. This chain's CDR3 is CASGNGDSQETQYF. In nucleotides, the CDR3 is TGTGCCAGTGGGAATGGGGACTCCCAAGAGACCCAGTACTTC.

This clonotype was counted only a few times. The chain joins TRBV14 to TRBJ1-2; 9 nucleotides line up with TRBD1. The length of the CDR3 is 14 residues. V lost 4 bases and J lost 8; bases outside the gene matches: 8. Germline-derived CDR1 and CDR2 are SGHDN and FVKESK. Here the CDR3 DNA reads TGTGCCAGCAGCCCCCCGGGACAGGGAAGAGGCTACACCTTC. Encoded protein: CASSPPGQGRGYTF.

This clonotype appeared a few times. The rearrangement links TRBV25-1 to TRBJ1-1; D perhaps matches TRBD1 (6 bases). The CDR3 is made up of 13 amino acids. Germline loops: CDR1 MGHDK, CDR2 SYGVNS. The V end was cut by 6 bases, the J end by 4 bases, with 12 bases between. CDR3 in amino acids: CASRTRDTTEAFF. The CDR3, as DNA: TGTGCCAGCAGGACCCGGGACACCACTGAAGCTTTCTTT.

This clonotype was seen only a few times. The chain links TRBV7-2 to TRBJ2-3; 12 bases line up with TRBD2. CDR3 length: 16 amino acids. V shed 1 base and J 4 bases; nucleotides not matched to a gene: 3. Germline assignment: CDR1 SGHTA and CDR2 FQGNSA. This CDR3 is CASSLGLAGVADTQYF. For the CDR3, the DNA is TGTGCCAGCAGCTTAGGACTAGCGGGAGTGGCAGATACGCAGTATTTT.

The chain recombines TRBV2 with TRBJ1-1, with TRBD1 matching over 9 bases. The CDR3 is 18 residues long. The germline V gene encodes CDR1 SNHLY and CDR2 FYNNEI. J was trimmed by 1 base and V by 2 bases; bases with no gene match: 11. The CDR3 loop is CASSESPGTGPSNTEAFF. DNA for the CDR3: TGTGCCAGCAGTGAATCCCCCGGGACAGGGCCCTCGAACACTGAAGCTTTCTTT.

The rearrangement joins TRBV12-3 or TRBV12-4 to TRBJ2-2; unclear D gene. V was clipped by 3 bases and J by 3 bases, with 5 bases between them. The CDR3 is made up of 13 amino acids. The CDR3 region has the DNA TGTGCCAGCAGTTTTATGGACACCGGGGAGCTGTTTTTT. Translating it yields CASSFMDTGELFF.

This clonotype appeared a few times. The V and J genes are TRBV20-1 and TRBJ2-1; TRBD1 matches 10 bases. The CDR3 consists of 14 residues. With 6 bases clipped from V and 4 bases from J, the junction kept 6 bases outside the gene matches. In germline, CDR1 is DFQATT, CDR2 SNEGSKA (reference sequence). The CDR3 loop reads CSADGTGEYNEQFF. The CDR3 nucleotides are TGCAGTGCAGACGGGACAGGGGAGTACAATGAGCAGTTCTTC.

There are a few counts of this clonotype. V and J are TRBV4-1 and TRBJ1-5; TRBD1 matches 7 bases. Germline lookup yields CDR1 MGHRA and CDR2 YSYEKL. The CDR3 is 16 amino acids. With V trimmed by 3 bases and J by 3 bases, 8 bases remained unmatched. The CDR3 loop is CASSQGGTVHNQPQHF. Here the CDR3 DNA reads TGCGCCAGCAGCCAGGGGGGGACAGTCCACAATCAGCCCCAGCATTTT.